Listed here are 5 T cell receptor beta chains from one sample, sequenced in a study of T cell responses to AZD1222 COVID-19 vaccine. Repertoires were generated with immunoSEQ multiplex PCR, while TCRdb's copy carries only in-frame clones and drops some. The sample contains tens of thousands of clones, about 90% of which appear only once. Sequenced material: peripheral blood, taken on day 0 of MenACWY control vaccination. These TCRs come from an adult in good health.

The CDR3 DNA reads TGTGCCAGCAGCGACAGGGACACCGGGGAGCTGTTTTTT. It yields the protein CASSDRDTGELFF. This chain links TRBV2 with TRBJ2-2, with TRBD1 identical over 7 bases. J was trimmed by 3 bases and V by 6 bases; bases with no gene match: 1. CDR1 is SNHLY and CDR2 is FYNNEI in the germline V gene. CDR3 length: 13 residues.

This clone has only a few counts. The V call is TRBV5-6, the J call TRBJ1-4, with D hard to call. CDR3 length: 14 amino acids. Germline V CDR1 and CDR2: SGHDT, YYEEEE. V was pared by 1 base and J by 0 bases, with 4 bases between. The CDR3, as DNA: TGTGCCAGCAGCTTGAGGTCAACTAATGAAAAACTGTTTTTT. Translation: CASSLRSTNEKLFF.

V and J are TRBV20-1 and TRBJ2-5, with unresolved D. CDR3 length: 11 residues. V dropped 6 bases and J dropped 0 bases, with 5 bases sitting between them. Germline loops: CDR1 DFQATT, CDR2 SNEGSKA (reference sequence). The CDR3 sequence is CSATDQETQYF. The CDR3 region has the DNA TGCAGTGCCACCGACCAAGAGACCCAGTACTTC.

The chain has TRBV19 and TRBJ2-1, with D unclear. The CDR3 covers 14 residues. The V end lost 1 base, the J end lost 6 bases, and 10 bases lay between the germline ends. CDR1 is LNHDA and CDR2 is SQIVND in the germline V gene (reference sequence). CDR3 sequence reads: CASSIGMESNEQFF. CDR3 sequence (DNA): TGTGCCAGTAGTATAGGGATGGAGTCCAATGAGCAGTTCTTC.

The chain joins TRBV24-1 to TRBJ1-1; D is undetermined. Looked up from germline, CDR1 is KGHDR and CDR2 is SFDVKD. The CDR3 is 12 amino acids. The V end lost 4 bases, the J end lost 1 base, and 3 bases lay between the germline ends. The CDR3 DNA reads TGTGCCACCAGTGACGGGAACACTGAAGCTTTCTTT. Translating gives CATSDGNTEAFF.